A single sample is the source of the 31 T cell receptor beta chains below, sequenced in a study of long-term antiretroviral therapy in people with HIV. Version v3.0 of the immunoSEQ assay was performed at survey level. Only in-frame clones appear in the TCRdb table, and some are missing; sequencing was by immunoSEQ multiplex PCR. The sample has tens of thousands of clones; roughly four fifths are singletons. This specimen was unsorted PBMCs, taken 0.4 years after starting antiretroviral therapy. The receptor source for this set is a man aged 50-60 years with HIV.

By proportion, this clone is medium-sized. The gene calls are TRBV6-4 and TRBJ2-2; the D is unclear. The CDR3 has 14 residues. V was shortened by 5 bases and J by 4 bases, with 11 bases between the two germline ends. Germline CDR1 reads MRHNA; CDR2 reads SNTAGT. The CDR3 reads CASSRGYGTGELFF. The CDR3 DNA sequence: TGTGCCAGCAGTCGTGGGTACGGCACCGGGGAGCTGTTTTTT.

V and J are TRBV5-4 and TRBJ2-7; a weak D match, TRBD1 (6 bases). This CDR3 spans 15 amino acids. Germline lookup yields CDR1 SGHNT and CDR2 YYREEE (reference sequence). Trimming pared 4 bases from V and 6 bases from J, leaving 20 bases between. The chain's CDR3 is CASSQRTPTGSEQYF. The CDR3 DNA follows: TGTGCCAGCAGCCAGCGCACCCCCACAGGGTCCGAGCAGTACTTC.

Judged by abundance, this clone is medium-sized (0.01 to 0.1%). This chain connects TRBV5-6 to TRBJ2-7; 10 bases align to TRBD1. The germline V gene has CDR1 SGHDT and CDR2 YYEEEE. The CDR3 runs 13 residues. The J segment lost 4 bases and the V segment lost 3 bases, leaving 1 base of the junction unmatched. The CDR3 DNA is TGTGCCAGCAGCTGGGACAGGGGTTACGAGCAGTACTTC. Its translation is CASSWDRGYEQYF.

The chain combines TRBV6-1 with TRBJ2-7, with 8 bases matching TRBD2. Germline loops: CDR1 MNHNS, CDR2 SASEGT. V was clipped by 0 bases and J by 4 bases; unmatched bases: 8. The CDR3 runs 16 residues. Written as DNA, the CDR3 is TGTGCCAGCAGTGAAGCGCCGGGGGGGCGGAGGTACGAGCAGTACTTC. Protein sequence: CASSEAPGGRRYEQYF.

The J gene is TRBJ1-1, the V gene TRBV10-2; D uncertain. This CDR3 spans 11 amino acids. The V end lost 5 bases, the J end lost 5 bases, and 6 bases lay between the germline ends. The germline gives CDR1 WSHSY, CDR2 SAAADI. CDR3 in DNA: TGCGCCAGCAGTATAGGGACTGAAGCTTTCTTT. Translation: CASSIGTEAFF.

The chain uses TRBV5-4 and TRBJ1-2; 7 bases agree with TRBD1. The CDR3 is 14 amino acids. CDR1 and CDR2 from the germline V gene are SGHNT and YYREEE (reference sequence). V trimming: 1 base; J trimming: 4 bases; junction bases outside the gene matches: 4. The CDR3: CASSLQGVTYGYTF. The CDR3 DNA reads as TGTGCCAGCAGCTTGCAGGGGGTCACCTATGGCTACACCTTC.

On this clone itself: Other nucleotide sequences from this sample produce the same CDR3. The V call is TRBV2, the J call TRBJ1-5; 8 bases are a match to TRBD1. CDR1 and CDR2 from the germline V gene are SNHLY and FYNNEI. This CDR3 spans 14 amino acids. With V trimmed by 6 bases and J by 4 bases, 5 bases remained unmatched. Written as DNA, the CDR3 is TGTGCCAGCAGCGGGACAGGAGGTAATCAGCCCCAGCATTTT. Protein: CASSGTGGNQPQHF.

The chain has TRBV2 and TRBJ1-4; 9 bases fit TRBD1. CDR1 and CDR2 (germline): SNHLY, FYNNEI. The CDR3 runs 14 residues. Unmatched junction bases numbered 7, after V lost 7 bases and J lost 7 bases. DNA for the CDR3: TGTGCCAGCAACCGGGACAGGGAAGCTGAAAAACTGTTTTTT. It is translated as CASNRDREAEKLFF.

The CDR3 is CASSLAPTSGELFF. CDR3 sequence (DNA): TGTGCCAGCAGCTTGGCGCCGACTAGCGGGGAGCTGTTTTTT. The chain has TRBV11-3 and TRBJ2-2, with D possibly being TRBD2 (6 bases). V shed 3 bases and J shed 7 bases, with 12 bases lying between them. Per the germline V gene, CDR1 is SGHNT and CDR2 is YENEEA. The CDR3 has 14 residues.

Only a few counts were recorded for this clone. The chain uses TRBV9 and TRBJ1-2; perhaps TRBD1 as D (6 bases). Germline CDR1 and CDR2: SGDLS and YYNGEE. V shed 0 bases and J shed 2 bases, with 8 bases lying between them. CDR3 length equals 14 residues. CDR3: CASSVEQGNYGYTF. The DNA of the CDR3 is TGTGCCAGCAGCGTAGAGCAGGGGAACTATGGCTACACCTTC.

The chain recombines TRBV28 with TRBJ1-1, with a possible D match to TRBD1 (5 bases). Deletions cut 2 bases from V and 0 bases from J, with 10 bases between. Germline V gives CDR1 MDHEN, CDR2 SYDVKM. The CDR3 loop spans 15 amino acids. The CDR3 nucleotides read TGTGCCAGCAGTTTACCGGGGACTTTGAACACTGAAGCTTTCTTT. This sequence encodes CASSLPGTLNTEAFF.

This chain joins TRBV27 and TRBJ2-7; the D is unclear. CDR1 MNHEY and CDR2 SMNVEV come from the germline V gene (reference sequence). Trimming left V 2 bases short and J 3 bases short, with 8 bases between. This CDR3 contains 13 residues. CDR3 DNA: TGTGCCAGCAGTTTAACAGCGCACTACGAGCAGTACTTC. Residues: CASSLTAHYEQYF.

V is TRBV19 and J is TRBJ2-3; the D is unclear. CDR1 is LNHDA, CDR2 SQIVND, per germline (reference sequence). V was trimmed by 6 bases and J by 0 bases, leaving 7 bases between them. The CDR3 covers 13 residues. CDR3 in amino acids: CASRTASTDTQYF. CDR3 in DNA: TGTGCCAGTAGGACCGCTAGCACAGATACGCAGTATTTT.

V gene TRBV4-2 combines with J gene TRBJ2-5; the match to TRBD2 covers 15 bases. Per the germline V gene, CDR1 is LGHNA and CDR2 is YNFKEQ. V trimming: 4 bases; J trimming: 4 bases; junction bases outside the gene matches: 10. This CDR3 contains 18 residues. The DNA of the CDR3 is TGTGCCAGCAGCCTTCCGAGGACTAGCGGGGGGGCCCCAGAGACCCAGTACTTC. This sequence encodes CASSLPRTSGGAPETQYF.

This chain's CDR3 is CASSTIQGAETQYF. The CDR3, as DNA: TGCGCCAGCAGCACCATCCAGGGTGCAGAGACCCAGTACTTC. This sequence joins TRBV5-1 and TRBJ2-5, with D perhaps TRBD1 (5 bases). V was clipped by 4 bases and J by 4 bases, with 14 bases between them. Germline assignment: CDR1 SGHRS and CDR2 YFSETQ. There are 14 residues in the CDR3.

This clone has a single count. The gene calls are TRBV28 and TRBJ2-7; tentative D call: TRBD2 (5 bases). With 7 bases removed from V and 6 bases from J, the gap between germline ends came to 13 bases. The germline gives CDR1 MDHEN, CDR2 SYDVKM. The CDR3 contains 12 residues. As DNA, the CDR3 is TGTGCCAGCACCCAAACCGCGGGCGAGCAGTACTTC. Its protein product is CASTQTAGEQYF.

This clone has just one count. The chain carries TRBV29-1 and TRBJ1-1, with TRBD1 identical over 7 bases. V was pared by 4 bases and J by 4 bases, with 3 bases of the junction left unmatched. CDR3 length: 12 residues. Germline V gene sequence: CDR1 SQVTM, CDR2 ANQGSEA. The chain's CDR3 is CSVVGTATEAFF. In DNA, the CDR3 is TGCAGCGTTGTGGGGACAGCCACTGAAGCTTTCTTT.

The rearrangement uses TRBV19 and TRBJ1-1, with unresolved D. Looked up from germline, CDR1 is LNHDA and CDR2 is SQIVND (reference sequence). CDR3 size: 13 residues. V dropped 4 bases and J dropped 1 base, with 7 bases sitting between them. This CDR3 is CASSRRGNTEAFF. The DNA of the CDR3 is TGTGCCAGTAGTAGAAGAGGGAACACTGAAGCTTTCTTT.

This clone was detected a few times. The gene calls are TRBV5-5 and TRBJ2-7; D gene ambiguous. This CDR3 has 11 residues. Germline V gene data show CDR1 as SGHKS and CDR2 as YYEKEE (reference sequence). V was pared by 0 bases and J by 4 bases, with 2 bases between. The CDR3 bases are TGTGCCAGCAGCTTGGGGTACGAGCAGTACTTC. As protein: CASSLGYEQYF. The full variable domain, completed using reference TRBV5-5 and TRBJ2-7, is DAGVTQSPTHLIKTRGQQVTLRCSPISGHKSVSWYQQVLGQGPQFIFQYYEKEERGRGNFPDRFSARQFPNYSSELNVNALLLGDSALYLCASSLGYEQYFGPGTRLTVT.

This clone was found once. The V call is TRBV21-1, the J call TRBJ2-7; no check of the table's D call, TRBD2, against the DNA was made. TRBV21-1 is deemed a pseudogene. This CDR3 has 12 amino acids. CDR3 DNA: TGTGCCAGCAGCAAAGTCGGGGCAGCGGGGAGCTTC. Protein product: CASSKVGAAGSF.

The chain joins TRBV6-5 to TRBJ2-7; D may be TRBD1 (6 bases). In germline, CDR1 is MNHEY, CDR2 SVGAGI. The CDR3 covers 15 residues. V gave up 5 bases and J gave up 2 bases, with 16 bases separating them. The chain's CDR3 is CASSPTTGLPYEQYF. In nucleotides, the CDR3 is TGTGCCAGCAGTCCAACAACAGGGCTCCCCTACGAGCAGTACTTC.

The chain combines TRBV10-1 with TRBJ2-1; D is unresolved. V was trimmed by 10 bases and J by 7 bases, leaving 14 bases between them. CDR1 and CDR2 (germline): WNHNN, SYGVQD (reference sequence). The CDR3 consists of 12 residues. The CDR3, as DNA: TGCGCCACCTCGGAAGGGCAAAATGAGCAGTTCTTC. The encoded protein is CATSEGQNEQFF.

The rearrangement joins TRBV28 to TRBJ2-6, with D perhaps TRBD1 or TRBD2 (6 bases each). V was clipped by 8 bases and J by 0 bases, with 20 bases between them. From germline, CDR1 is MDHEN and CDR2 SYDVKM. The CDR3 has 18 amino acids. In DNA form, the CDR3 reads TGTGCCAGCGTTGAAGGGGGGTTGTCCTACTCTGGGGCCAACGTCCTGACTTTC. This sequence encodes CASVEGGLSYSGANVLTF.

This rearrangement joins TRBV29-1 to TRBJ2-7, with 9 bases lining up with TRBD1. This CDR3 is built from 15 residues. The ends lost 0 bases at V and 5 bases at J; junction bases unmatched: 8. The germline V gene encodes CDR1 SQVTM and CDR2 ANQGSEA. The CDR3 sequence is CSVEDLGQGPHEQYF. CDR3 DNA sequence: TGCAGCGTTGAAGATCTGGGACAGGGCCCTCACGAGCAGTACTTC.

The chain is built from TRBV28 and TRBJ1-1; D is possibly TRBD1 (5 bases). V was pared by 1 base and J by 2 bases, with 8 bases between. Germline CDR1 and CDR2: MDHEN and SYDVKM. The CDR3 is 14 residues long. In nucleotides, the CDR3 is TGTGCCAGCAGTTTATTAAGGACAAACACTGAAGCTTTCTTT. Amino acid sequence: CASSLLRTNTEAFF.

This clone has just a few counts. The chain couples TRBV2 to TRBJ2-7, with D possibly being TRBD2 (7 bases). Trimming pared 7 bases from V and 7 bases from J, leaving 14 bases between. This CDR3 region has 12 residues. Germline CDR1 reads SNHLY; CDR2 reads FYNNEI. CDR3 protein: CASTLGGAEQYF. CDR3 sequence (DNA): TGTGCCAGCACTCTGGGGGGGGCTGAGCAGTACTTC.

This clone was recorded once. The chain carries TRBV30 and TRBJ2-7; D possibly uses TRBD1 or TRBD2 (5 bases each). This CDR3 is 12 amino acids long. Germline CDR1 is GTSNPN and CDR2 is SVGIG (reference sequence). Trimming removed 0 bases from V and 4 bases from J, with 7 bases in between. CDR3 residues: CAWSVEGYEQYF. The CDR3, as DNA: TGTGCCTGGAGTGTAGAGGGGTACGAGCAGTACTTC.

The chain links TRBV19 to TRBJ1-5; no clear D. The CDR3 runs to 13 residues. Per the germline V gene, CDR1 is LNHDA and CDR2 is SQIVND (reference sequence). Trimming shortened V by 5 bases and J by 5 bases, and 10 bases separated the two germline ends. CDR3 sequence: CASSWLGDQPQHF. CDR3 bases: TGTGCCAGTAGTTGGCTAGGAGATCAGCCCCAGCATTTT.

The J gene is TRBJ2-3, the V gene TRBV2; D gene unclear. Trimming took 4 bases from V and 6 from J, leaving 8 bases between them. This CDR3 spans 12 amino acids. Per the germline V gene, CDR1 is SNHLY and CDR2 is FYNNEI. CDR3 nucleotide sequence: TGTGCCAGCAGTGGTGGTTCGGATACGCAGTATTTT. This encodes CASSGGSDTQYF.

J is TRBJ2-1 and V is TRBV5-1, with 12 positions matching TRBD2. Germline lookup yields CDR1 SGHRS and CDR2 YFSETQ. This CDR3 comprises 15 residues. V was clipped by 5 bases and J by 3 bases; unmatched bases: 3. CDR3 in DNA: TGCGCCAGCAGGCTACTAGCGGGGGGCTACAATGAGCAGTTCTTC. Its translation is CASRLLAGGYNEQFF.

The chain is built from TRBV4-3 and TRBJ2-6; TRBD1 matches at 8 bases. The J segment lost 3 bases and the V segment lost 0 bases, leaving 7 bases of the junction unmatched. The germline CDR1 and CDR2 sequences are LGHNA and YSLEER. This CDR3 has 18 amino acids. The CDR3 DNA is TGCGCCAGCAGCCAAGATTTGCAGGGGGCAAGTGGGGCCAACGTCCTGACTTTC. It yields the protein CASSQDLQGASGANVLTF.